The 26 T cell receptor beta chains given below trace back to one sample, sequenced in a study of T cells after yellow fever vaccination. TCRdb passed the 5' RACE reads through MiXCR, listing each CDR3 protein once. The sample consists of 200,000 to 300,000 distinct CDR3 sequences, 10% to 15% of them appearing once. The sample was CD4+ T cells sorted from PBMCs, taken 45 days after the yellow fever booster vaccination. The receptors shown here come from a man aged 25-45 years who received the YFV17D yellow fever vaccine.

This clonotype appeared a few times. V gene TRBV29-1 combines with J gene TRBJ2-7, with 9 positions matching TRBD2. The V gene's germline CDR1 is SQVTM and CDR2 ANQGSEA. CDR3 size: 16 residues. Unmatched junction bases numbered 11, after V lost 4 bases and J lost 1 base. CDR3 region: CSVVTSGSPWSYEQYF. CDR3 in DNA: TGCAGCGTTGTAACTAGCGGGTCCCCCTGGTCCTACGAGCAGTACTTC.

The chain recombines TRBV4-2 with TRBJ2-1, with 8 positions matching TRBD2. The CDR3 loop spans 16 amino acids. Germline V gene lookup returns CDR1 LGHNA and CDR2 YNFKEQ. The V segment lost 2 bases and the J segment 7 bases; nucleotides outside the gene matches: 10. The CDR3 loop reads CASSQLSGRLRNEQFF. The CDR3 region has the DNA TGTGCCAGCAGCCAACTAAGCGGGAGACTGAGGAATGAGCAGTTCTTC.

The table lists this clonotype with a few counts. V is TRBV20-1 and J is TRBJ1-1; TRBD1 matches at 7 bases. The CDR3 sequence is 14 residues long. CDR1 is DFQATT, CDR2 SNEGSKA, per germline (reference sequence). V was pared by 4 bases and J by 2 bases, with 7 bases of the junction left unmatched. CDR3 region: CSAKGQSGNTEAFF. CDR3 DNA: TGCAGTGCTAAGGGACAGTCTGGAAACACTGAAGCTTTCTTT.

This clonotype was counted only a few times. The rearrangement uses TRBV4-3 and TRBJ2-1; 9 bases map to TRBD2. CDR1 and CDR2 from the germline V gene are LGHNA and YSLEER. After removal of 8 bases from V and 3 bases from J, the junction contained 8 bases not matched to a gene. The CDR3 extends over 15 amino acids. The CDR3 sequence is CASGNGGRGYNEQFF. For the CDR3, the DNA is TGCGCCAGCGGGAACGGCGGGAGGGGCTACAATGAGCAGTTCTTC.

This clonotype was counted between two and nine times. The chain joins TRBV10-1 to TRBJ2-2; 7 bases are shared with TRBD2. Germline CDR1 is WNHNN and CDR2 is SYGVQD (reference sequence). This CDR3 is 15 amino acids long. Germline trimming cut 3 bases from V and 3 bases from J; bases unmatched to any gene: 4. As DNA, the CDR3 is TGCGCCAGCAGTGATCGGGAGGTAGACACCGGGGAGCTGTTTTTT. Protein product: CASSDREVDTGELFF.

The genes are TRBV5-1 and TRBJ2-3; 9 nucleotides match TRBD2. The CDR3 runs 16 residues. Germline V gives CDR1 SGHRS, CDR2 YFSETQ. The V and J ends lost 0 bases and 4 bases, in that order; junction bases with no gene match: 6. The CDR3: CASSLVASGTSDTQYF. CDR3 in DNA: TGCGCCAGCAGCTTGGTGGCTAGCGGGACCTCAGATACGCAGTATTTT. Combining the CDR3 with reference TRBV5-1 and TRBJ2-3 gives the whole variable domain KAGVTQTPRYLIKTRGQQVTLSCSPISGHRSVSWYQQTPGQGLQFLFEYFSETQRNKGNFPGRFSGRQFSNSRSEMNVSTLELGDSALYLCASSLVASGTSDTQYFGPGTRLTVL.

The genes are TRBV7-9 and TRBJ2-1; D uncertain. CDR3 length equals 13 residues. V was clipped by 5 bases and J by 9 bases, with 14 bases between them. Germline V gene sequence: CDR1 SEHNR, CDR2 FQNEAQ (reference sequence). The CDR3 DNA reads as TGTGCCAGCAGCGACCGCTTCTCTACTGAGCAGTTCTTC. Translated: CASSDRFSTEQFF.

This clonotype appeared a few times. V is TRBV5-1 and J is TRBJ2-3; 8 nucleotides line up with TRBD1. The germline V gene has CDR1 SGHRS and CDR2 YFSETQ. This CDR3 has 15 amino acids. V lost 4 bases, J lost 1 base, and 5 bases stayed unmatched. CDR3 residues: CASSPQGDRTDTQYF. The CDR3 DNA is TGCGCCAGCAGCCCACAGGGGGATCGCACAGATACGCAGTATTTT.

This clonotype is medium-sized by share. The V call is TRBV5-1, the J call TRBJ2-3; D call uncertain. In germline, CDR1 is SGHRS, CDR2 YFSETQ. V lost 4 bases, J lost 0 bases, and 9 bases lay in between. This CDR3 comprises 14 residues. The CDR3 spells CASSPDGSTDTQYF. The CDR3 nucleotides read TGCGCCAGCAGCCCGGACGGAAGCACAGATACGCAGTATTTT.

This chain links TRBV20-1 with TRBJ2-3; 8 bases agree with TRBD2. The germline V gene encodes CDR1 DFQATT and CDR2 SNEGSKA (reference sequence). The trim removed 1 base at V and 4 bases at J, leaving 4 bases unmatched. The CDR3 is 14 residues long. CDR3 coding DNA: TGCAGTGCTAGAGTCGGACTAGCATCAGATACGCAGTATTTT. Translated: CSARVGLASDTQYF.

This clonotype has a handful of counts. The chain couples TRBV5-1 to TRBJ1-2; D may be TRBD1 (5 bases). The germline V and J ends were trimmed by 4 bases and 5 bases, with 15 bases remaining between them. Germline V gene data show CDR1 as SGHRS and CDR2 as YFSETQ. The CDR3 is made up of 14 amino acids. CDR3 in amino acids: CASSPQDGQYGYTF. CDR3 coding DNA: TGCGCCAGCAGCCCCCAGGACGGACAATATGGCTACACCTTC.

V is TRBV20-1 and J is TRBJ1-5, with D perhaps matching TRBD1 (6 bases). The CDR3 sequence is 14 residues long. Deletions cut 4 bases from V and 3 bases from J, with 13 bases between. Germline V lookup: CDR1 DFQATT, CDR2 SNEGSKA (reference sequence). The CDR3 sequence: CSATSWTANQPQHF. CDR3 nucleotide sequence: TGCAGTGCTACGTCATGGACAGCCAATCAGCCCCAGCATTTT.

The genes are TRBV5-6 and TRBJ1-3, with D uncertain. Germline V gene sequence: CDR1 SGHDT, CDR2 YYEEEE. V lost 2 bases and J 0 bases, leaving 9 bases between the germline ends. The CDR3 length is 15 residues. The CDR3 protein is CASSLGMISGNTIYF. The DNA for the CDR3 is TGTGCCAGCAGCTTAGGAATGATCTCTGGAAACACCATATATTTT.

This clonotype was seen a few times. V and J are TRBV7-8 and TRBJ2-5; D might be TRBD1 (6 bases). Germline V gene sequence: CDR1 SGHVS, CDR2 FQNEAQ. V was shortened by 5 bases and J by 3 bases, with 10 bases between the two germline ends. The CDR3 runs to 13 residues. The CDR3 is CASSPGHKETQYF. For the CDR3, the DNA is TGTGCCAGCAGCCCGGGACACAAAGAGACCCAGTACTTC. Supplemented by reference TRBV7-8 and TRBJ2-5, the full variable domain reads GAGVSQSPRYKVAKRGQDVALRCDPISGHVSLFWYQQALGQGPEFLTYFQNEAQLDKSGLPSDRFFAERPEGSVSTLKIQRTQQEDSAVYLCASSPGHKETQYFGPGTRLLVL.

This clonotype has only a few counts. The rearrangement links TRBV5-1 to TRBJ2-7; D remains unclear. Trimming cost V 1 base and J 6 bases, with 8 bases left between them. The CDR3 extends over 12 amino acids. Germline CDR1 reads SGHRS; CDR2 reads YFSETQ. The CDR3 sequence is CASSLITGEQYF. The DNA for the CDR3 is TGCGCCAGCAGCTTGATCACCGGCGAGCAGTACTTC.

This chain uses TRBV20-1 with TRBJ2-7; 11 bases match TRBD2. With V trimmed by 5 bases and J by 6 bases, 6 bases remained unmatched. CDR3 length: 13 amino acids. Germline CDR1 DFQATT, CDR2 SNEGSKA (reference sequence). The CDR3, as DNA: TGCAGTGCTGGTGGGACTAGCGGAGTCGAGCAGTACTTC. It encodes CSAGGTSGVEQYF.

This clonotype was counted only a few times. The chain has TRBV4-3 and TRBJ2-1; D might be TRBD2 (6 bases). V was pared by 0 bases and J by 5 bases, with 11 bases between. Germline CDR1 reads LGHNA; CDR2 reads YSLEER. This CDR3 comprises 15 residues. The CDR3 bases are TGCGCCAGCAGCCAAGACCAGCGGGTAGACAATGAGCAGTTCTTC. It specifies CASSQDQRVDNEQFF.

In this sample, this clonotype turned up a few times. This chain joins TRBV15 and TRBJ2-2; D is undetermined. This CDR3 has 15 amino acids. Germline CDR1 and CDR2: LNHNV and YYDKDF (reference sequence). V was shortened by 0 bases and J by 3 bases, with 8 bases between the two germline ends. The CDR3: CATSRDSKYTGELFF. CDR3 in DNA: TGTGCCACCAGCAGAGACTCTAAGTACACCGGGGAGCTGTTTTTT.

This clonotype came up a few times. The gene calls are TRBV20-1 and TRBJ2-7, with 7 nucleotides matching TRBD1. CDR3 size: 14 residues. The V gene end was trimmed by 6 bases and the J gene end by 4 bases; junction bases not matched to a gene: 12. Germline-derived CDR1 and CDR2 are DFQATT and SNEGSKA (reference sequence). The CDR3 DNA reads as TGCAGTGCCTCGCCCGGGACAGTAAATTACGAGCAGTACTTC. Translated: CSASPGTVNYEQYF.

The gene calls are TRBV2 and TRBJ2-2, with 7 positions matching TRBD2. The CDR3 loop spans 13 amino acids. V shed 7 bases and J 5 bases; nucleotides not matched to a gene: 4. Germline V lookup: CDR1 SNHLY, CDR2 FYNNEI. The CDR3 protein is CASTREGTGELFF. DNA for the CDR3: TGTGCCAGCACCAGGGAGGGGACCGGGGAGCTGTTTTTT.

This clonotype was counted only a few times. The V gene is TRBV12-3 or TRBV12-4, the J gene TRBJ2-4; D not certain. The CDR3 sequence is 14 residues long. The germline V and J ends were trimmed by 6 bases and 4 bases, with 13 bases remaining between them. The CDR3 spells CASSPGPLKNIQYF. The CDR3 nucleotides are TGTGCCAGCAGCCCTGGACCCCTTAAAAACATTCAGTACTTC.

The chain recombines TRBV7-2 with TRBJ2-2; TRBD2 matches 12 bases. The germline CDR1 and CDR2 sequences are SGHTA and FQGNSA. CDR3 length: 15 amino acids. The V segment lost 5 bases and the J segment 7 bases; nucleotides outside the gene matches: 5. The CDR3 region has the DNA TGTGCCAGCAGCCCTAGCGGGAGGGCCAACGGGGAGCTGTTTTTT. Translation: CASSPSGRANGELFF.

J is TRBJ1-5 and V is TRBV5-5; TRBD1 is a possible D gene (5 bases). V dropped 4 bases and J dropped 7 bases, with 15 bases sitting between them. CDR1 and CDR2 (germline): SGHKS, YYEKEE (reference sequence). CDR3 length: 14 amino acids. The CDR3 DNA follows: TGTGCCAGCAGCCCCTGGGGGTCCGGGCAGCCCCAGCATTTT. Translating gives CASSPWGSGQPQHF.

The CDR3 region has the DNA TGTGCCAGCAGTCCGACCCGGGACAGCGGACCTGAAGCTTTCTTT. As protein: CASSPTRDSGPEAFF. The rearrangement uses TRBV28 and TRBJ1-1; TRBD1 agrees at 7 bases. V lost 5 bases, J lost 6 bases, and 12 bases stayed unmatched. This CDR3 contains 15 residues. In germline, CDR1 is MDHEN, CDR2 SYDVKM.

This clonotype was observed many times. CDR3 nucleotides: TGTGCCAGCAGTTTACCGACTAGGAAGGGTGAGCAGTTCTTC. It yields the protein CASSLPTRKGEQFF. This chain uses TRBV12-3 or TRBV12-4 with TRBJ2-1; tentative D call: TRBD2 (6 bases). V lost 2 bases to trimming and J lost 9 bases, with 14 bases between them. CDR3 length equals 14 residues.

The table lists this clonotype with a few counts. The CDR3 DNA sequence: TGCAGTGCAACCAATGGACTGGGGGAAAAGGGTTTCTTT. Protein: CSATNGLGEKGFF. This chain links TRBV20-1 with TRBJ1-1, with TRBD1 as a possible D gene (5 bases). V was shortened by 6 bases and J by 13 bases, with 24 bases between the two germline ends. Germline V gene data show CDR1 as DFQATT and CDR2 as SNEGSKA (reference sequence). This CDR3 region has 13 residues.